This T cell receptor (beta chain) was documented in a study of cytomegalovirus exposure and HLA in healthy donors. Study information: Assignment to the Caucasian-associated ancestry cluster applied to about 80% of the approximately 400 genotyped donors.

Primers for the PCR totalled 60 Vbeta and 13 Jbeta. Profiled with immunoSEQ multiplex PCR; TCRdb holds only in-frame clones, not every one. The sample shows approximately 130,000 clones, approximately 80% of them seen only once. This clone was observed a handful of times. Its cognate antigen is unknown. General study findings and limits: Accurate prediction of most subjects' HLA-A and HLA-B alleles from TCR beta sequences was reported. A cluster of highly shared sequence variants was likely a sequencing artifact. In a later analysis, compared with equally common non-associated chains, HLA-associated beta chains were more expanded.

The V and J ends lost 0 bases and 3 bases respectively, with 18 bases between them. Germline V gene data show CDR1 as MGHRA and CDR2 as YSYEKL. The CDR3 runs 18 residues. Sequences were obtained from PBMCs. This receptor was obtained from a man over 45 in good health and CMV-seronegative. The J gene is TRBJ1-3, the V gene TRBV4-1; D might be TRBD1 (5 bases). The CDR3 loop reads CASSQEGPIGRLGNTIYF. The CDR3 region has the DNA TGCGCCAGCAGCCAAGAGGGGCCGATAGGGCGTCTTGGAAACACCATATATTTT.